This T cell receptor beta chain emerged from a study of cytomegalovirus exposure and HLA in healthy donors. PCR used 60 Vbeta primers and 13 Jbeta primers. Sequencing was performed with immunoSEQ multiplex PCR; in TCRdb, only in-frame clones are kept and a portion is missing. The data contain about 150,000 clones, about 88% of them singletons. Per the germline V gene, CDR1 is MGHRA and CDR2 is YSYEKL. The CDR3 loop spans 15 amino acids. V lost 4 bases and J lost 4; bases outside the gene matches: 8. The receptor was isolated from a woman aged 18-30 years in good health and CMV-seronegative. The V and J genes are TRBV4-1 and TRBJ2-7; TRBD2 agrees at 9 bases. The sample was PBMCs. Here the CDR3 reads CASSPGREGPYEQYF. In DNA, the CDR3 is TGCGCCAGCAGCCCGGGGCGGGAGGGCCCGTACGAGCAGTACTTC.